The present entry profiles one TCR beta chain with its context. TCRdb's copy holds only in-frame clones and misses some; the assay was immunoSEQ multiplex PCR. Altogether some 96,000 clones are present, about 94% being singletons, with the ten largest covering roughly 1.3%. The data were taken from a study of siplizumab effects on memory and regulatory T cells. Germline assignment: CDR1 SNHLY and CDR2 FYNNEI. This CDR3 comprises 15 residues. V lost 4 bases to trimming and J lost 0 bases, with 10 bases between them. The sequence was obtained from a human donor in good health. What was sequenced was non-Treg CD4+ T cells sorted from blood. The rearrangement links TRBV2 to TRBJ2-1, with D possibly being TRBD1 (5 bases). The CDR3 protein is CASSVADSSYNEQFF. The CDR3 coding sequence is TGTGCCAGCAGTGTGGCAGACAGCTCCTACAATGAGCAGTTCTTC.